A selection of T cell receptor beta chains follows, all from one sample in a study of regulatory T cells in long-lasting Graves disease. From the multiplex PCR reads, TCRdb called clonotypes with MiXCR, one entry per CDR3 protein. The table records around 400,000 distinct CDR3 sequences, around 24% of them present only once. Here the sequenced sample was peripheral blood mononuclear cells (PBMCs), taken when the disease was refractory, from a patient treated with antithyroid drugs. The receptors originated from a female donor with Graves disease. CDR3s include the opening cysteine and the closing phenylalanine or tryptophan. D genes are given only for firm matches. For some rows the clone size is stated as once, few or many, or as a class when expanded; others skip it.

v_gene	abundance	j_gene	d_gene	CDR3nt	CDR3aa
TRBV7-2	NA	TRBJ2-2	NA	TGTGCCAGCAGCCCCCGTTATGGGGAGCTGTTTTTT	CASSPRYGELFF
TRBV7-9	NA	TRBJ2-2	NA	TGTGCCAGCAGCCCCACCGGGGCTGGGATCGGGGAGCTGTTTTTT	CASSPTGAGIGELFF
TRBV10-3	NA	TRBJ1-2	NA	TGTGCCATCAGTGAGTCAATTCTGGGACGGCTAAAAGGGGGCTACACCTTC	CAISESILGRLKGGYTF
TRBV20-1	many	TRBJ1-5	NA	TGCAGTGCCACGACAGGTAGCAATCAGCCCCAGCATTTT	CSATTGSNQPQHF
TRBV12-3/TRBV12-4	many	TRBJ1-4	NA	TGTGCCAGCAGTTTACAGGACGGGAAAAAACTGTTTTTT	CASSLQDGKKLFF
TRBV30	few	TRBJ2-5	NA	TGTGCCTGGAGTTTATCAGAAAACGAGCAGACCCAGTACTTC	CAWSLSENEQTQYF
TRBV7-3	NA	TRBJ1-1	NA	TGTGCCAGCAGCTTAAAGCAGGGAAGCACTGAAGCTTTCTTT	CASSLKQGSTEAFF
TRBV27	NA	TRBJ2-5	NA	TGTGCCAGCAGTTACAGCAGATTTGAGACCCAGTACTTC	CASSYSRFETQYF
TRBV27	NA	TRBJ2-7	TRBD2	TGTGCCAGCAGTCCGGAGTTACTAGCGGGAGTGGTTTACGAGCAGTACTTC	CASSPELLAGVVYEQYF
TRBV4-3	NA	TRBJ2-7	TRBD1	TGCGCCAGCAGCCAGGGGGGGACAGGGTACTACGAGCAGTACTTC	CASSQGGTGYYEQYF
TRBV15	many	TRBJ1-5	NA	TGTGCCACCAGCAGAGATTTGGATGATTATCAGCCCCAGCATTTT	CATSRDLDDYQPQHF
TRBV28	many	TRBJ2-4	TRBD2	TGTGCCAGCAGTTTAGGGCGGGAGCTAGCCAAAAACATTCAGTACTTC	CASSLGRELAKNIQYF
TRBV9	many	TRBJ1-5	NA	TGTGCCAGCAACGTAGGTGGGGTGAGCAATCAGCCCCAGCATTTT	CASNVGGVSNQPQHF
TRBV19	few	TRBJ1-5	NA	TGTGCCAGTATGGTGGGCAGTATCGGCAATCAGCCCCAGCATTTT	CASMVGSIGNQPQHF
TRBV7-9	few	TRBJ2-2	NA	TGTGCCAGCAGTCAACAGTCTAACACCGGGGAGCTGTTTTTT	CASSQQSNTGELFF
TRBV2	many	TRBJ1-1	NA	TGTGCCAGCAGTGATTGGGGATTTAGGAACACTGAAGCTTTCTTT	CASSDWGFRNTEAFF
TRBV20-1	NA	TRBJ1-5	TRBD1	TGCAGTGCTAGAGCTAGGGCTCCGGGACAGTCCGTTAATCAGCCCCAGCATTTT	CSARARAPGQSVNQPQHF
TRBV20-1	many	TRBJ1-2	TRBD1	TGCAGTGCGCCACAGGGGGCGCTCAGCAATGGCTACACCTTC	CSAPQGALSNGYTF
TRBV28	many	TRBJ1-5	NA	TGTGCCAGCAGACCAAACATGGGGCAGCCCCAGCATTTT	CASRPNMGQPQHF
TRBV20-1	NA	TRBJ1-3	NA	TGCAGTGCTGGCGTCGGGGTCACCATATATTTT	CSAGVGVTIYF
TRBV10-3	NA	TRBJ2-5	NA	TGTGCCATCAGTGATGGGGGAAACCAAGAGACCCAGTACTTC	CAISDGGNQETQYF
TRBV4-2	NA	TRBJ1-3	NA	TGTGCCAGCAGCCAACCCACGTCCGGCGGTACCAACACCATATATTTT	CASSQPTSGGTNTIYF
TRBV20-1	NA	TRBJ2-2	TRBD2	TGCAGTGCTAGACCCAGCGGGAGTCTATTCGGGGAGCTGTTTTTT	CSARPSGSLFGELFF
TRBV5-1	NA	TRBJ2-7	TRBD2	TGCGCCAGCAGCTTGACTAGCGGGAGATACGAGCAGTACTTC	CASSLTSGRYEQYF
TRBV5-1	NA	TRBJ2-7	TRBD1	TGCGCCAGCAGCCAACGGACAGGGACCGGCGAGCAGTACTTC	CASSQRTGTGEQYF
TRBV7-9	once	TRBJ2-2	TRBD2	TGTGCCAGCGGGATCAGCGGGAGGGCAAACAGGGAGCTGTTTTTT	CASGISGRANRELFF
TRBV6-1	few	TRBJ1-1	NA	TGTGCCGCAAAAACGCGCCCGGACACTGAAGCTTTCTTT	CAAKTRPDTEAFF
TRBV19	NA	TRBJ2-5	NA	TGTGCCAGTAGTCCTGATGTGTACCAAGAGACCCAGTACTTC	CASSPDVYQETQYF
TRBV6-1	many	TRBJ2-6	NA	TGTGCCAGCATTGGTAGAAGGATCGGGCGACCCCGAGCTCCCGGGGCCAACGTCCTGACTTTC	CASIGRRIGRPRAPGANVLTF
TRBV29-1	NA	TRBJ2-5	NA	TGCAGCGTTGTTGGACTGCTCCAAGAGACCCAGTACTTC	CSVVGLLQETQYF
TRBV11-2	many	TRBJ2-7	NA	TGTGCCAGCAGCTCCTCCTGGACGGCGACCTACGAGCAGTACTTC	CASSSSWTATYEQYF
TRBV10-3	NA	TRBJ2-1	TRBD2	TGTGCCATCAGTGGGCCGGGATTAGCGGGATCCTACAATGAGCAGTTCTTC	CAISGPGLAGSYNEQFF
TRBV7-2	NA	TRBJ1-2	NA	TGTGCCAGCAGCTTAGGCGCAGCGTCGAGCTACACCTTC	CASSLGAASSYTF
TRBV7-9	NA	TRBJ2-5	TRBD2	TGTGCCAGCAGCGCAGAACGAGGGACTAGCGGGAACAAAGAGACCCAGTACTTC	CASSAERGTSGNKETQYF
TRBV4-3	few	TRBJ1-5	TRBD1	TGCGCCAGCAGCCAAGATATGGACAGGGGCCAGCCCCAGCATTTT	CASSQDMDRGQPQHF
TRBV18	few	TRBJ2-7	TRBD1	TGTGCCAGCTCGCCCCAGGACAGGGGAAGCGAGCAGTACTTC	CASSPQDRGSEQYF
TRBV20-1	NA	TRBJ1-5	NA	TGCAGTGCTAGAGATGGCGGGACTTATAGCAATCAGCCCCAGCATTTT	CSARDGGTYSNQPQHF
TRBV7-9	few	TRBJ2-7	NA	TGCGCCAGCAGCTTGGGGGCAGGTCGCTCCTACGAGCAGTACTTC	CASSLGAGRSYEQYF
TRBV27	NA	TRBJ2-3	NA	TGTGCCAGCAGTTTGGGAGCGGCCAGCACAGATACGCAGTATTTT	CASSLGAASTDTQYF
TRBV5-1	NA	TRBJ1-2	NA	TGCGCCAGCAGCTTGGAGGGCACTGGCTACACCTTC	CASSLEGTGYTF
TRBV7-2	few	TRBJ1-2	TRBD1	TGTGCCAGCAGCTTAAGGACAGGGGGCATAAGAAATGGCTACACCTTC	CASSLRTGGIRNGYTF
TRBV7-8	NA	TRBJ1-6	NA	TGTGCCAGCAGCGACAGACAGGCCCCCTTGGGTTCACCCCTCCACTTT	CASSDRQAPLGSPLHF
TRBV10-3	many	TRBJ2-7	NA	TGTGCCATCAGTGGGGCAGGTTGGGTTCACGAGCAGTACTTC	CAISGAGWVHEQYF
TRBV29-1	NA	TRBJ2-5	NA	TGCAGCGTTTTAATGGACGGAGAGACCCAGTACTTC	CSVLMDGETQYF
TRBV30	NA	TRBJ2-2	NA	TGTGCCTGGAGGTTTCAGGCGTACACCGGGGAGCTGTTTTTT	CAWRFQAYTGELFF
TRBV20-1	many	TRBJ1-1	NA	TGCAGTGCTAGAGGGGCGGGGAGGACTGAAGCTTTCTTT	CSARGAGRTEAFF
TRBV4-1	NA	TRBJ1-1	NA	TGTGCCAGCAGCCAAGATTTGGGGATACGGATTAGAACTGAAGCTTTCTTT	CASSQDLGIRIRTEAFF
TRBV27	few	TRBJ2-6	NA	TGTGCCAGCAGTTTAGCTTCGGCAGCTGGGGCCAACGTCCTGACTTTC	CASSLASAAGANVLTF
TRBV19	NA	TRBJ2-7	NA	TGTGCCAGTAGTATCGGGGCCTCCCAGGGTTCCTCCGAGCAGTACTTC	CASSIGASQGSSEQYF
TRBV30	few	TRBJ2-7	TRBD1	TGTGCCTGGAGCCCAGGGGGCCCCGAGCAGTACTTC	CAWSPGGPEQYF
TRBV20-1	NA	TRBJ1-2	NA	TGCAGTGCTAGAGATCGGGCAGCCGATGGCTACACCTTC	CSARDRAADGYTF
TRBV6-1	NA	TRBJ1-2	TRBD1	TGTGCCACAACTCCGGGACAGGGTGTTGGCTACACCTTC	CATTPGQGVGYTF
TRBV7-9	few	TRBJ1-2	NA	TGTGCCAGCAGCTTTCCAGGGGTCAGTGGCTACACCTTC	CASSFPGVSGYTF
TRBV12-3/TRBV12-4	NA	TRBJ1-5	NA	TGTGCCAGCACCAAGAGAGAGGGGATGGGGAATCAGCCCCAGCATTTT	CASTKREGMGNQPQHF